Listed here are 25 T cell receptor beta chains from one sample, sequenced in a study of T cells after yellow fever vaccination (dated by TCRdb to between 2019 and 2020). Library creation used 5' RACE. Sequenced using an Illumina HiSeq 2500. The public sequencing data were trimmed at Q25 with fastp and processed into clonotypes with MiXCR by TCRdb, which kept only in-frame beta chains. Rows matching on CDR3 protein sequence are summarized as one entry with the most common DNA and genes. Present in this sample are about 75,000 distinct CDR3 sequences, about 7.7% of which were seen just once. The top ten clonotypes cover over 25% of the sample. The treatment or condition label, as the study defines it: live attenuated yellow fever vaccine strain. The sample here was CD8+ T cells sorted from PBMCs, taken roughly 10 days after the first yellow fever vaccination. The source is a man aged 18-30 years who received the YFV17D yellow fever vaccine.

The gene calls are TRBV5-1 and TRBJ2-1; D might be TRBD2 (5 bases). Trimming cost V 5 bases and J 0 bases, with 9 bases left between them. Germline CDR1 and CDR2: SGHRS and YFSETQ. This CDR3 comprises 14 residues. This CDR3 is CASRRVSSYNEQFF. In DNA form, the CDR3 reads TGCGCCAGCAGGCGGGTCAGCTCCTACAATGAGCAGTTCTTC.

Relative to its sample, this clonotype is medium-sized. The chain joins TRBV9 to TRBJ2-5; D remains ambiguous. This CDR3 contains 14 residues. Trimming left V 0 bases short and J 2 bases short, with 8 bases between. CDR1 and CDR2 (germline): SGDLS, YYNGEE. The CDR3 nucleotides are TGTGCCAGCAGCGTAGCTAACAGTCAAGAGACCCAGTACTTC. This sequence encodes CASSVANSQETQYF.

Of note for this clonotype: At one of its ends the junction is not consistent with the germline gene, which may arise from a read error. The V and J genes are TRBV3-1 and TRBJ2-6; either TRBD1 or TRBD2 may fit D (6 bases each). Germline lookup yields CDR1 LGHDT and CDR2 YNNKEL (reference sequence). This CDR3 spans 19 amino acids. The chain's CDR3 is CACSFVRGQLTSGANVLTF. The CDR3 DNA reads as TGTGCCTGCAGTTTTGTCCGGGGGCAACTAACCTCTGGGGCCAACGTCCTGACTTTC. Supplemented by reference TRBV3-1 and TRBJ2-6, the full variable domain reads DTAVSQTPKYLVTQMGNDKSIKCEQNLGHDTMYWYKQDSKKFLKIMFSYNNKELIINETVPNRFSPKSPDKAHLNLHINSLELGDSAVYFCACSFVRGQLTSGANVLTFGAGSRLTVL.

The chain has TRBV4-1 and TRBJ2-4; possible D gene TRBD1, 6 bases. The CDR3 is made up of 15 amino acids. Deletions cut 3 bases from V and 0 bases from J, with 9 bases between. CDR1 and CDR2 from the germline V gene are MGHRA and YSYEKL. CDR3: CASSHRDIAKNIQYF. The CDR3 DNA reads as TGCGCCAGCAGCCACCGGGACATAGCCAAAAACATTCAGTACTTC.

V gene TRBV12-3 or TRBV12-4 combines with J gene TRBJ1-6; D gene uncertain. There are 14 residues in the CDR3. V shed 7 bases and J shed 8 bases, with 15 bases lying between them. The DNA of the CDR3 is TGTGCCAGCACCGCAGGACTGGGCTATTCACCCCTCCACTTT. Residues: CASTAGLGYSPLHF.

This clonotype was found many times. Germline and junction disagree at one end, which may indicate a read error. The chain employs TRBV4-3 and TRBJ2-3; maybe TRBD1 (5 bases). CDR3 length: 16 amino acids. Germline CDR1 and CDR2: LGHNA and YSLEER. The CDR3 spells CASSKEMHRPTDTQYF. Written as DNA, the CDR3 is TGCGCCAGCAGCAAAGAGATGCACAGGCCCACAGATACGCAGTATTTT.

The chain employs TRBV15 and TRBJ1-1, with D unclear. Germline assignment: CDR1 LNHNV and CDR2 YYDKDF (reference sequence). This CDR3 contains 12 residues. The ends were cut back, 7 bases at V and 5 bases at J, with 11 bases in the middle. This CDR3 is CATMGLRTEAFF. The CDR3 region has the DNA TGTGCCACCATGGGTCTGCGAACTGAAGCTTTCTTT. The whole variable domain, remainder taken from reference TRBV15 and TRBJ1-1, is DAMVIQNPRYQVTQFGKPVTLSCSQTLNHNVMYWYQQKSSQAPKLLFHYYDKDFNNEADTPDNFQSRRPNTSFCFLDIRSPGLGDTAMYLCATMGLRTEAFFGQGTRLTVV.

This clonotype was counted between two and nine times. The chain has TRBV3-1 and TRBJ2-1; no firm D call. The V end was cut by 0 bases, the J end by 5 bases, with 8 bases between. Per the germline V gene, CDR1 is LGHDT and CDR2 is YNNKEL (reference sequence). The CDR3 has 14 amino acids. CDR3 region: CASSQETTNNEQFF. The CDR3 nucleotides read TGTGCCAGCAGCCAAGAAACCACCAACAATGAGCAGTTCTTC.

CDR3 loop: CASSSGQENQPQHF. The CDR3 nucleotides are TGTGCCAGCAGCTCAGGACAGGAGAATCAGCCCCAGCATTTT. V and J are TRBV9 and TRBJ1-5; the match to TRBD1 covers 7 bases. CDR1 is SGDLS, CDR2 YYNGEE, per germline. J gave up 4 bases and V 4 bases, and 5 bases lay outside the gene matches. The CDR3 covers 14 residues.

This clonotype showed up many times. V is TRBV4-1 and J is TRBJ2-1; tentative D call: TRBD2 (6 bases). Trimming shortened V by 4 bases and J by 1 base, and 14 bases separated the two germline ends. The germline gives CDR1 MGHRA, CDR2 YSYEKL. The CDR3 covers 16 residues. CDR3 coding DNA: TGCGCCAGCAGCCCTACAGCCGGGACTTCCTACAATGAGCAGTTCTTC. This gives the protein CASSPTAGTSYNEQFF.

At least ten counts were recorded for this clonotype. The chain carries TRBV7-6 and TRBJ2-1; D not certain. The CDR3 covers 14 residues. Germline CDR1 reads SGHVS; CDR2 reads FNYEAQ. Deletions cut 5 bases from V and 5 bases from J, with 13 bases between. The CDR3 sequence: CASSPTLRDNEQFF. The CDR3 coding sequence is TGTGCCAGCAGCCCTACCCTCAGAGACAATGAGCAGTTCTTC. Based on the CDR3 plus reference TRBV7-6 and TRBJ2-1, the full variable domain is GAGVSQSPRYKVTKRGQDVALRCDPISGHVSLYWYRQALGQGPEFLTYFNYEAQQDKSGLPNDRFSAERPEGSISTLTIQRTEQRDSAMYRCASSPTLRDNEQFFGPGTRLTVL.

This clonotype showed up many times. The CDR3, as DNA: TGTGCCAGCAGTCCTAGACAGGAGAAAGAGACCCAGTACTTC. Translated, it gives CASSPRQEKETQYF. The chain joins TRBV13 to TRBJ2-5; weak D call: TRBD1 (6 bases). This CDR3 comprises 14 residues. Germline V lookup: CDR1 PRHDT, CDR2 FYEKMQ (reference sequence). Trimming took off 6 bases at V and 3 bases at J, with 14 bases between the two ends. Using reference TRBV13 and TRBJ2-5 for the parts outside the CDR3, the full variable domain is AAGVIQSPRHLIKEKRETATLKCYPIPRHDTVYWYQQGPGQDPQFLISFYEKMQSDKGSIPDRFSAQQFSDYHSELNMSSLELGDSALYFCASSPRQEKETQYFGPGTRLLVL.

This clonotype was detected only a few times. V and J are TRBV5-1 and TRBJ2-5; D may be TRBD2 (5 bases). The germline V and J ends were trimmed by 3 bases and 4 bases, with 10 bases remaining between them. There are 13 residues in the CDR3. Per germline, CDR1 SGHRS and CDR2 YFSETQ. CDR3 amino acids: CASSSYGGETQYF. The CDR3 DNA is TGCGCCAGCAGCTCCTACGGAGGAGAGACCCAGTACTTC.

This chain joins TRBV9 and TRBJ2-5; 9 nucleotides match TRBD2. Germline CDR1 SGDLS, CDR2 YYNGEE. The CDR3 sequence is 16 residues long. Germline trimming cut 4 bases from V and 5 bases from J; bases unmatched to any gene: 12. The CDR3 protein is CASSSYSGGPAETQYF. For the CDR3, the DNA is TGTGCCAGCAGCTCCTATAGCGGGGGCCCCGCGGAGACCCAGTACTTC.

This clonotype showed up many times. The chain carries TRBV9 and TRBJ2-1; 11 bases line up with TRBD1. The J segment lost 8 bases and the V segment lost 4 bases, leaving 11 bases of the junction unmatched. The CDR3 covers 16 residues. CDR1 and CDR2 (germline): SGDLS, YYNGEE. CDR3 coding DNA: TGTGCCAGCAGCTCCCCCGGGACAGGGGGGGAGGATGAGCAGTTCTTC. Translation gives CASSSPGTGGEDEQFF.

This clonotype was counted between two and nine times. The chain uses TRBV6-1 and TRBJ1-2, with D perhaps matching TRBD1 (6 bases). Trimming cost V 1 base and J 5 bases, with 20 bases left between them. Germline-derived CDR1 and CDR2 are MNHNS and SASEGT. The CDR3 covers 17 residues. The DNA for the CDR3 is TGTGCCAGCAGTGAAGTAGGGGGGCTGGGAGTTAAGTATGGCTACACCTTC. Protein sequence: CASSEVGGLGVKYGYTF.

This clonotype was detected a few times. CDR3 sequence: CASSPPTAKNIQYF. The CDR3 DNA is TGTGCCAGCAGCCCACCTACAGCCAAAAACATTCAGTACTTC. The gene calls are TRBV4-2 and TRBJ2-4, with D unclear. V was shortened by 4 bases and J by 0 bases, with 7 bases between the two germline ends. The CDR3 totals 14 residues. The germline V gene encodes CDR1 LGHNA and CDR2 YNFKEQ.

This clonotype was observed many times. The J gene is TRBJ2-5, the V gene TRBV2, with 13 bases that match TRBD2. Germline loops: CDR1 SNHLY, CDR2 FYNNEI. V trimming: 8 bases; J trimming: 0 bases; junction bases outside the gene matches: 3. This CDR3 contains 15 residues. The CDR3 here is CASGGLAGNQETQYF. Here the CDR3 DNA reads TGTGCCAGCGGGGGACTAGCGGGGAACCAAGAGACCCAGTACTTC.

This clonotype was observed many times. The DNA for the CDR3 is TGTGCCAGCAGCTTACTCCAGCGGGCACAAGAGACCCAGTACTTC. It codes for CASSLLQRAQETQYF. This chain links TRBV7-6 with TRBJ2-5; weak D call: TRBD2 (6 bases). The CDR3 runs to 15 residues. Trimming took off 2 bases at V and 2 bases at J, with 12 bases between the two ends. Germline values: CDR1 SGHVS, CDR2 FNYEAQ.

This clonotype appeared many times. The CDR3 nucleotides are TGCGCCAGCAGCGTCCGATGGGGAACCGGGGAGCTGTTTTTT. This encodes CASSVRWGTGELFF. This chain uses TRBV5-1 with TRBJ2-2; D not certain. The V and J ends lost 4 bases and 5 bases respectively, with 12 bases between them. The CDR3 covers 14 residues. The germline CDR1 and CDR2 sequences are SGHRS and YFSETQ.

The genes are TRBV5-1 and TRBJ2-2; 10 bases agree with TRBD2. V shed 7 bases and J 0 bases; nucleotides not matched to a gene: 6. CDR1 and CDR2 (germline): SGHRS, YFSETQ. The CDR3 spans 16 residues. The CDR3 nucleotides are TGCGCCAGCTGGGTCGGACTAGCGGCGAACACCGGGGAGCTGTTTTTT. Translation gives CASWVGLAANTGELFF. The full variable domain, completed using reference TRBV5-1 and TRBJ2-2, is KAGVTQTPRYLIKTRGQQVTLSCSPISGHRSVSWYQQTPGQGLQFLFEYFSETQRNKGNFPGRFSGRQFSNSRSEMNVSTLELGDSALYLCASWVGLAANTGELFFGEGSRLTVL.

This clonotype occurred many times. V gene TRBV24-1 combines with J gene TRBJ2-2; D gene ambiguous. Germline CDR1 reads KGHDR; CDR2 reads SFDVKD. V lost 4 bases, J lost 4 bases, and 6 bases lay in between. This CDR3 is 13 amino acids long. CDR3 bases: TGTGCCACCAGTGACCAAGTCACCGGGGAGCTGTTTTTT. Amino acids: CATSDQVTGELFF.

This clonotype was recorded many times. The chain links TRBV5-4 to TRBJ1-1; D unresolved. The CDR3 contains 12 residues. Germline loops: CDR1 SGHNT, CDR2 YYREEE (reference sequence). V was pared by 0 bases and J by 1 base, with 1 base between. The CDR3: CASSLANTEAFF. The CDR3 DNA is TGTGCCAGCAGCTTGGCGAACACTGAAGCTTTCTTT. Full variable domain (remainder filled in from reference TRBV5-4 and TRBJ1-1): ETGVTQSPTHLIKTRGQQVTLRCSSQSGHNTVSWYQQALGQGPQFIFQYYREEENGRGNFPPRFSGLQFPNYSSELNVNALELDDSALYLCASSLANTEAFFGQGTRLTVV.

This chain joins TRBV6-4 and TRBJ2-3; 10 positions match TRBD1. After removal of 5 bases from V and 2 bases from J, the junction contained 4 bases not matched to a gene. Germline values: CDR1 MRHNA, CDR2 SNTAGT. There are 15 residues in the CDR3. Written as DNA, the CDR3 is TGTGCCAGCAGTCTGACAGGGGGCACCACAGATACGCAGTATTTT. Amino acids: CASSLTGGTTDTQYF.

This clonotype has a count of ten or more. The DNA of the CDR3 is TGCAGCGTTGAGGAGAGGGACTATGAGCAGTTCTTC. This encodes CSVEERDYEQFF. V gene TRBV29-1 combines with J gene TRBJ2-1; perhaps TRBD2 as D (6 bases). Germline V gene sequence: CDR1 SQVTM, CDR2 ANQGSEA. There are 12 residues in the CDR3. Trimming took off 3 bases at V and 8 bases at J, with 11 bases between the two ends.